Each of the 12 T cell receptor beta chains below was sequenced from the same sample in a study of CD8+ T cells in alopecia areata. Treatment reported: oral pan-JAK inhibitor, 5-10 mg twice daily. RNA was extracted and reverse transcribed into cDNA as the sequencing template. The method was immunoSEQ multiplex PCR; TCRdb's version includes in-frame clones alone and lacks a portion of them. The sample shows about 190,000 clones, roughly 70% of them seen only once. Sequenced material: CD4+ T cells sorted from blood, taken between weeks 47 and 50, from a patient treated with tofacitinib. These receptors all come from a human donor with alopecia areata.

The chain combines TRBV9 with TRBJ2-1; tentative D call: TRBD2 (5 bases). The CDR3 runs to 16 residues. In germline, CDR1 is SGDLS, CDR2 YYNGEE. The germline V and J ends were trimmed by 4 bases and 5 bases, with 19 bases remaining between them. The CDR3 coding sequence is TGTGCCAGCAGCCCAATTTCCGGGAACGCTCACAATGAGCAGTTCTTC. Protein product: CASSPISGNAHNEQFF.

The rearrangement uses TRBV30 and TRBJ1-6, with D unclear. Germline V lookup: CDR1 GTSNPN, CDR2 SVGIG (reference sequence). There are 14 residues in the CDR3. V was clipped by 2 bases and J by 14 bases, with 19 bases between them. The DNA of the CDR3 is TGTGCCTGGAGTCGGTTTGGACGGGCACCCACCCTCCACTTT. Protein sequence: CAWSRFGRAPTLHF. The whole variable domain, remainder taken from reference TRBV30 and TRBJ1-6, is SQTIHQWPATLVQPVGSPLSLECTVEGTSNPNLYWYRQAAGRGLQLLFYSVGIGQISSEVPQNLSASRPQDRQFILSSKKLLLSDSGFYLCAWSRFGRAPTLHFGNGTRLTVT.

The V gene is TRBV29-1, the J gene TRBJ1-3, with D uncertain. Germline V gene lookup returns CDR1 SQVTM and CDR2 ANQGSEA. V dropped 3 bases and J dropped 0 bases, with 9 bases sitting between them. The CDR3 covers 14 residues. This CDR3 is CSVEDGFSGNTIYF. The CDR3 coding sequence is TGCAGCGTTGAGGACGGCTTCTCTGGAAACACCATATATTTT.

This chain uses TRBV29-1 with TRBJ2-7; 12 positions match TRBD1. The V segment lost 7 bases and the J segment 7 bases; nucleotides outside the gene matches: 5. The CDR3 length is 12 residues. Looked up from germline, CDR1 is SQVTM and CDR2 is ANQGSEA. The CDR3 DNA is TGCAGCGCGGGACAGGGGGCGCTTGAGCAGTACTTC. This codes for CSAGQGALEQYF.

The chain links TRBV5-4 to TRBJ2-1, with D maybe TRBD1 (6 bases). CDR3 length: 15 amino acids. Germline CDR1 is SGHNT and CDR2 is YYREEE (reference sequence). V was shortened by 4 bases and J by 5 bases, with 16 bases between the two germline ends. The CDR3 DNA follows: TGTGCCAGCAGCGGATCAGGGGTCCTGAACAATGAGCAGTTCTTC. Translation: CASSGSGVLNNEQFF.

The chain couples TRBV15 to TRBJ1-4; 11 bases agree with TRBD1. The J segment lost 3 bases and the V segment lost 5 bases, leaving 2 bases of the junction unmatched. The CDR3 is made up of 15 amino acids. CDR1 and CDR2 (germline): LNHNV, YYDKDF (reference sequence). CDR3 in DNA: TGTGCCACCAGCGGACAGGGGGCGTCTAATGAAAAACTGTTTTTT. Translation gives CATSGQGASNEKLFF.

The V call is TRBV4-3, the J call TRBJ2-6; 9 bases fit TRBD1. This CDR3 spans 19 amino acids. Germline loops: CDR1 LGHNA, CDR2 YSLEER. V lost 3 bases, J lost 0 bases, and 9 bases stayed unmatched. This chain's CDR3 is CASSHAWGTGLSGANVLTF. CDR3 sequence (DNA): TGCGCCAGCAGCCACGCTTGGGGGACAGGGCTCTCTGGGGCCAACGTCCTGACTTTC.

This clone was seen just once. The chain joins TRBV29-1 to TRBJ1-3; D gene ambiguous. CDR1 and CDR2 from the germline V gene are SQVTM and ANQGSEA. The ends were cut back, 3 bases at V and 3 bases at J, with 6 bases in the middle. The CDR3 loop spans 12 amino acids. The CDR3 bases are TGCAGCGTTGAGGCCCTTGGAAACACCATATATTTT. Translating gives CSVEALGNTIYF.

This clone has just a few counts. The rearrangement uses TRBV7-6 and TRBJ2-5, with D hard to call. This CDR3 spans 12 amino acids. The germline gives CDR1 SGHVS, CDR2 FNYEAQ. Trimming stripped 6 bases from V and 5 bases from J, with 10 bases between. CDR3 in DNA: TGTGCCAGCAGTGCACCGTACGAGACCCAGTACTTC. It specifies CASSAPYETQYF.

This clone has only a few counts. This chain joins TRBV7-2 and TRBJ1-1, with D hard to call. Germline CDR1 and CDR2: SGHTA and FQGNSA. V lost 1 base and J 7 bases, leaving 19 bases between the germline ends. CDR3 length equals 16 residues. This CDR3 reads CASSLGQLINTDEAFF. The DNA for the CDR3 is TGTGCCAGCAGCTTAGGCCAGCTCATTAACACTGATGAAGCTTTCTTT.

This sequence joins TRBV4-1 and TRBJ1-2; D uncertain. The CDR3 spans 14 residues. The V gene lost 0 bases and the J gene lost 4 bases, with 9 bases spanning the gap. Germline V gene sequence: CDR1 MGHRA, CDR2 YSYEKL. The CDR3 sequence is CASSQDRRTYGYTF. The DNA of the CDR3 is TGCGCCAGCAGCCAAGATCGACGAACCTATGGCTACACCTTC.

This chain joins TRBV9 and TRBJ2-5, with 10 positions matching TRBD2. The CDR3 covers 14 residues. Germline V lookup: CDR1 SGDLS, CDR2 YYNGEE. The V gene end was trimmed by 3 bases and the J gene end by 5 bases; junction bases not matched to a gene: 4. Here the CDR3 DNA reads TGTGCCAGCAGCGGTAGCGGGGGGCGGGAGACCCAGTACTTC. Translation gives CASSGSGGRETQYF.